The clone carrying this T cell receptor (beta chain) was picked up a small number of times. Antigen: not known. This entry belongs to a study of T cells in Graves' hyperthyroidism and ophthalmopathy. Findings and caveats of the study: Model predictions of ophthalmopathy came a median around 7.1 months before onset.

The TCR beta CDR3 regions underwent amplification using RNA transcripts as the source. Carried out on the TCR CDR3, a first-round RT-PCR used the HTBI primer set. TCRdb re-called the multiplex PCR reads through MiXCR, storing one row per CDR3 protein. The data hold more than 500,000 distinct CDR3 sequences, with around 45% observed a single time. Exclusion criteria comprised uncontrolled infection, other autoimmune disease, pregnancy or lactation. V shed 3 bases and J 14 bases; nucleotides not matched to a gene: 16. Germline assignment: CDR1 SNHLY and CDR2 FYNNEI. This CDR3 has 16 amino acids. The sample consisted of peripheral blood or thyroid tissue (not recorded which). This rearrangement joins TRBV2 to TRBJ1-6, with 7 nucleotides matching TRBD1. The TCR sequence derives from an adult woman with Graves' disease, either hyperthyroidism or ophthalmopathy (not recorded which). CDR3 loop: CASSEDRPLGVGSLHF. CDR3 bases: TGTGCCAGCAGTGAGGACAGGCCCCTTGGGGTTGGGTCCCTCCACTTT.